The 11 T cell receptor beta chains reported below all come from one sample, sequenced in a study of T cell responses to AZD1222 COVID-19 vaccine. The protocol was immunoSEQ multiplex PCR, while the TCRdb copy is restricted to in-frame clones and leaves out a portion. In the table there are around 150,000 clones, 92% of which are singletons. This specimen consisted of peripheral blood, obtained on day 0 of MenACWY control vaccination. The receptors come from an adult in good health.

Written as DNA, the CDR3 is TGTGCCAGCAGTTTCTGGGGCAGGGCTGAAAAACTGTTTTTT. Amino acids: CASSFWGRAEKLFF. This chain links TRBV27 with TRBJ1-4; D may be TRBD1 (5 bases). This CDR3 region has 14 residues. Germline V CDR1 and CDR2: MNHEY, SMNVEV (reference sequence). The V gene lost 3 bases and the J gene lost 7 bases, with 12 bases spanning the gap.

The CDR3 spells CASRSYNEQFF. The CDR3 nucleotides are TGTGCCAGCAGGTCCTACAATGAGCAGTTCTTC. The J gene is TRBJ2-1, the V gene TRBV5-4; D remains ambiguous. V lost 5 bases, J lost 1 base, and 1 base lay in between. The length of the CDR3 is 11 residues. Germline CDR1 and CDR2: SGHNT and YYREEE (reference sequence). The variable domain in full, completed from reference TRBV5-4 and TRBJ2-1, reads ETGVTQSPTHLIKTRGQQVTLRCSSQSGHNTVSWYQQALGQGPQFIFQYYREEENGRGNFPPRFSGLQFPNYSSELNVNALELDDSALYLCASRSYNEQFFGPGTRLTVL.

CDR3 nucleotides: TGTGCCAGCAGCGTAAAACCAGACAGGAGCACAGATACGCAGTATTTT. Its translation: CASSVKPDRSTDTQYF. J is TRBJ2-3 and V is TRBV7-3; perhaps TRBD1 as D (6 bases). Germline V gene sequence: CDR1 SGHTA, CDR2 FQGTGA. This CDR3 has 16 residues. V was clipped by 5 bases and J by 0 bases, with 15 bases between them. The whole variable domain, filled in from reference TRBV7-3 and TRBJ2-3, reads GAGVSQTPSNKVTEKGKYVELRCDPISGHTALYWYRQSLGQGPEFLIYFQGTGAADDSGLPNDRFFAVRPEGSVSTLKIQRTERGDSAVYLCASSVKPDRSTDTQYFGPGTRLTVL.

A few counts support this clone. The V gene is TRBV7-8, the J gene TRBJ1-6; 8 bases line up with TRBD1. This CDR3 contains 18 residues. Trimming at V came to 2 bases and at J to 10 bases, leaving 16 bases not matched to a gene. Per the germline V gene, CDR1 is SGHVS and CDR2 is FQNEAQ. CDR3 bases: TGTGCCAGCAGCTTAAGGGTCAACAGGGGGGGCTACGGGTCACCCCTCCACTTT. Its translation is CASSLRVNRGGYGSPLHF.

The chain recombines TRBV5-1 with TRBJ2-2; D gene unclear. This CDR3 spans 12 amino acids. The V and J ends lost 7 bases and 6 bases respectively, with 10 bases between them. The germline CDR1 and CDR2 sequences are SGHRS and YFSETQ. CDR3 region: CASAPPAGELFF. The CDR3 DNA sequence: TGCGCCAGCGCCCCGCCGGCCGGGGAGCTGTTTTTT.

The chain has TRBV3-1 (or the pseudogene TRBV3-2) and TRBJ2-3, with D hard to call. The CDR3 has 13 amino acids. V dropped 4 bases and J dropped 2 bases, with 7 bases sitting between them. Per the germline V gene, CDR1 is LGHDT and CDR2 is YNNKEL (reference sequence). The CDR3, as DNA: TGTGCCAGCAGCCTGCTAAACACAGATACGCAGTATTTT. Translated: CASSLLNTDTQYF.

This clone came up once. The rearrangement links TRBV24-1 to TRBJ1-6; 9 nucleotides match TRBD1. This CDR3 is 17 amino acids long. CDR1 KGHDR and CDR2 SFDVKD come from the germline V gene. V lost 4 bases, J lost 8 bases, and 11 bases stayed unmatched. This chain's CDR3 is CATSDVPGQGMDSPLHF. The CDR3 region has the DNA TGTGCCACCAGTGACGTACCTGGACAGGGGATGGATTCACCCCTCCACTTT.

This rearrangement joins TRBV18 to TRBJ2-2, with D perhaps matching TRBD1 (6 bases). CDR1 and CDR2 (germline): KGHSH, LQKENI. V was pared by 2 bases and J by 0 bases, with 7 bases between. There are 15 residues in the CDR3. This chain's CDR3 is CASSPTGSNTGELFF. The DNA for the CDR3 is TGTGCCAGCTCACCAACAGGGTCGAACACCGGGGAGCTGTTTTTT.

A remark on this clone: This sample includes further DNA sequences coding for the same CDR3. This chain connects TRBV2 to TRBJ1-5; perhaps TRBD1 as D (5 bases). From germline, CDR1 is SNHLY and CDR2 FYNNEI. The CDR3 contains 15 residues. The V and J ends lost 0 bases and 6 bases respectively, with 12 bases between them. The CDR3 spells CASSEARGAGQPQHF. CDR3 bases: TGTGCCAGCAGTGAAGCGCGCGGGGCCGGTCAGCCCCAGCATTTT.

The gene calls are TRBV29-1 and TRBJ2-3, with a possible D match to TRBD1 (6 bases). Germline V gene sequence: CDR1 SQVTM, CDR2 ANQGSEA. Between the trimmed V and J ends, which lost 4 bases and 1 base, there was a span of 9 bases. There are 13 residues in the CDR3. This CDR3 is CSVASGGTDTQYF. The CDR3, as DNA: TGCAGCGTTGCCTCAGGGGGCACAGATACGCAGTATTTT.

Turning to this clone: Relative to the germline gene, one junction end is altered; a read error may explain this. The rearrangement uses TRBV2 and TRBJ1-1; D is possibly TRBD1 (6 bases). The germline V gene encodes CDR1 SNHLY and CDR2 FYNNEI. This CDR3 is 13 amino acids long. The CDR3 sequence: CASTDLGDTEAFF. The CDR3 DNA follows: TGTGCCAGCACGGACTTGGGGGACACTGAGGCTTTCTTT.